Sequencing of this TCR beta chain was carried out in a study of blood T cell repertoires in COVID-19. Turning to the study itself: Both acute and convalescent COVID-19 samples were obtained from the United States, Italy and Spain. The cDNA or gDNA used as material had been derived from T cells, B-cell-depleted T cells, or PBMCs.

As processed by the authors: Amplification of reference gene primers provided the estimated nucleated cell counts. Clones were read by immunoSEQ multiplex PCR, and TCRdb kept only the in-frame ones, dropping some. V, J and clone size derive from that table, while D and trimming were established from the DNA sequence. The sample includes about 100,000 clones, around 85% of them seen just once. CDR3 length: 12 amino acids. Germline CDR1 and CDR2: SGHDT and YYEEEE. V was cut by 4 bases and J by 7 bases, with 11 bases left in between. The specimen was peripheral blood. This receptor was identified in a woman older than 75 with active or convalescent COVID-19. This sequence joins TRBV5-6 and TRBJ1-2, with D perhaps matching TRBD1 (5 bases). DNA for the CDR3: TGTGCCAGCAGCCAAACACAGGCTGGCTACACCTTC. Its translation: CASSQTQAGYTF. Looking up the rest from reference TRBV5-6 and TRBJ1-2 gives the full variable domain: DAGVTQSPTHLIKTRGQQVTLRCSPKSGHDTVSWYQQALGQGPQFIFQYYEEEERQRGNFPDRFSGHQFPNYSSELNVNALLLGDSALYLCASSQTQAGYTFGSGTRLTVV.